This TCR beta chain was observed in a study of CD8+CD57+ T cells in acquired aplastic anemia. Whole-study context: The study obtained an average of around 3.1 ug of DNA from sorted CD4+ and CD8+ cells.

Study observations and caveats: The number of CD8+ CDR3 sequences shared by patients and controls was approximately 30. Patient and control CD8+ Simpson's diversity was not significantly different.

Using genomic DNA as the template, TCR beta VDJ and CDR3 profiling was carried out. TCRdb recomputed calls from the reads with MiXCR, one row per CDR3 protein. The sample records some 280,000 distinct CDR3 sequences, about 56% being singletons. This clonotype was seen just once. Its antigen is unknown. The sample comprised sorted CD4+, CD8+, or CD8+CD57+ T cells (not recorded which) from PBMCs. The TCR was taken from a human donor with severe aplastic anemia or a healthy control (not recorded which).

This chain's CDR3 is CASSPNGFYGYTF. The CDR3 region has the DNA TGTGCCAGCAGCCCCAATGGGTTCTATGGCTACACCTTC. The V call is TRBV7-9, the J call TRBJ1-2; D not certain. In germline, CDR1 is SEHNR, CDR2 FQNEAQ (reference sequence). Deletions cut 5 bases from V and 4 bases from J, with 11 bases between. The CDR3 is 13 amino acids.